The 28 T cell receptor beta chains below come from one sample, sequenced in a study of T cell responses to AZD1222 COVID-19 vaccine. The assay was immunoSEQ multiplex PCR, and TCRdb's table has in-frame clones only and misses some. This table has 120,000 to 150,000 clones, approximately 90% appearing once. The source was peripheral blood, collected on day 0 of AZD1222 vaccination. These receptors all stem from an adult in good health.

The chain joins TRBV10-2 to TRBJ2-2; no definite D call. V lost 4 bases and J 0 bases, leaving 9 bases between the germline ends. The CDR3 length is 15 residues. Germline CDR1 WSHSY, CDR2 SAAADI. For the CDR3, the DNA is TGCGCCAGCAGTGTGAATCGGCCGAACACCGGGGAGCTGTTTTTT. It is translated as CASSVNRPNTGELFF.

On this clone itself: This CDR3 is missing its conserved last phenylalanine or tryptophan, likely due to a read error. It is unclear where the CDR3 begins or ends on the DNA, so no DNA is shown, and the CDR3 is as TCRdb lists it. J is TRBJ1-1 and V is TRBV5-3; the table gives TRBD1 as D, unverified against the DNA. TRBV5-3 is an ORF for which the function is uncertain. The CDR3 is 11 amino acids long, termini counted. CDR3 residues: CARSPGQGAPK.

The chain is built from TRBV6-2 or TRBV6-3 and TRBJ2-7; 8 bases are shared with TRBD2. Germline values: CDR1 MNHEY, CDR2 SVGEGT. This CDR3 spans 18 amino acids. After removal of 4 bases from V and 0 bases from J, the junction contained 14 bases not matched to a gene. CDR3 region: CASSSLRLAGTTSYEQYF. The CDR3, as DNA: TGTGCCAGCAGTTCCCTGAGGCTAGCGGGCACCACCTCCTACGAGCAGTACTTC.

CDR3 protein: CASSPGPDTQYF. CDR3 in DNA: TGTGCCAGCAGCCCTGGGCCGGATACGCAGTATTTT. The rearrangement uses TRBV11-3 and TRBJ2-3; D gene ambiguous. CDR3 length: 12 residues. Per germline, CDR1 SGHNT and CDR2 YENEEA. The ends were cut back, 5 bases at V and 6 bases at J, with 9 bases in the middle.

The CDR3 DNA reads TGCGCCAGCAGCTTGCAGCCGGGGTACAACTATGGCTACACCTTC. It encodes CASSLQPGYNYGYTF. V usage is TRBV5-1 and J usage is TRBJ1-2; the D is unclear. Deletions cut 1 base from V and 2 bases from J, with 12 bases between. The CDR3 is made up of 15 amino acids. Germline-derived CDR1 and CDR2 are SGHRS and YFSETQ.

The chain joins TRBV5-5 to TRBJ2-7, with 7 bases fitting TRBD2. V lost 4 bases, J lost 3 bases, and 10 bases stayed unmatched. This CDR3 is 15 amino acids long. CDR1 and CDR2 (germline): SGHKS, YYEKEE (reference sequence). CDR3 DNA sequence: TGTGCCAGCAGCCCTCGGATGGCGGGGGACTACGAGCAGTACTTC. Its protein is CASSPRMAGDYEQYF.

The DNA of the CDR3 is TGTGCCAGCAGCTCGCGGGGGGCTACGAACACCGGGGAGCTGTTTTTT. This sequence encodes CASSSRGATNTGELFF. The V call is TRBV11-1, the J call TRBJ2-2; 8 nucleotides agree with TRBD2. Germline CDR1 reads SGHAT; CDR2 reads FQDESV (reference sequence). The CDR3 length is 16 residues. With V trimmed by 4 bases and J by 0 bases, 4 bases remained unmatched.

V gene TRBV4-2 combines with J gene TRBJ1-1; D not certain. Germline CDR1 reads LGHNA; CDR2 reads YNFKEQ. The CDR3 runs to 14 residues. V dropped 0 bases and J dropped 4 bases, with 9 bases sitting between them. This chain's CDR3 is CASSQDGRGTEAFF. The CDR3 DNA reads as TGTGCCAGCAGCCAAGACGGCAGAGGCACTGAAGCTTTCTTT.

The rearrangement uses TRBV7-6 and TRBJ1-6; no clear D. Per germline, CDR1 SGHVS and CDR2 FNYEAQ. This CDR3 has 15 amino acids. Trimming cost V 2 bases and J 8 bases, with 13 bases left between them. The CDR3 DNA reads as TGTGCCAGCAGCTTAAGGCCGGGGTTGGATTCACCCCTCCACTTT. Translating gives CASSLRPGLDSPLHF.

This clone was recorded once. The chain couples TRBV7-2 to TRBJ1-1; perhaps TRBD1 as D (5 bases). CDR1 is SGHTA and CDR2 is FQGNSA in the germline V gene. This CDR3 has 15 residues. Trimming cost V 2 bases and J 1 base, with 11 bases left between them. Here the CDR3 reads CASSLHGAGNTEAFF. The CDR3 DNA follows: TGTGCCAGCAGCTTACATGGGGCCGGGAACACTGAAGCTTTCTTT.

The chain recombines TRBV11-3 with TRBJ2-7, with 8 bases lining up with TRBD1. Germline values: CDR1 SGHNT, CDR2 YENEEA. The CDR3 contains 16 residues. The V segment lost 0 bases and the J segment 3 bases; nucleotides outside the gene matches: 7. The CDR3 coding sequence is TGTGCCAGCAGCTTAGAATCATCAGGGGGCGGCTACGAGCAGTACTTC. Translated, it gives CASSLESSGGGYEQYF.

The chain has TRBV11-2 and TRBJ2-1; TRBD1 matches 7 bases. This CDR3 is built from 13 residues. J lost 12 bases, V lost 0 bases, and 5 bases had no gene match. Per the germline V gene, CDR1 is SGHAT and CDR2 is FQNNGV. CDR3 in amino acids: CASSLDPPGGQFF. The CDR3 DNA is TGTGCCAGCAGCTTAGATCCCCCAGGGGGGCAGTTCTTC.

This chain uses TRBV7-3 with TRBJ2-1, with TRBD2 as a possible D gene (6 bases). The V end was cut by 5 bases, the J end by 2 bases, with 13 bases between. The CDR3 is 15 amino acids. Germline V gives CDR1 SGHTA, CDR2 FQGTGA. CDR3 residues: CASSPSGAPYNEQFF. DNA for the CDR3: TGTGCCAGCAGCCCCTCGGGAGCGCCCTACAATGAGCAGTTCTTC.

V gene TRBV7-2 combines with J gene TRBJ2-1, with TRBD2 matching over 11 bases. This CDR3 has 15 amino acids. The V segment lost 5 bases and the J segment 4 bases; nucleotides outside the gene matches: 4. Germline V gene sequence: CDR1 SGHTA, CDR2 FQGNSA. As DNA, the CDR3 is TGTGCCAGCAGCGGGGGACTAGCGGATTACAATGAGCAGTTCTTC. Protein product: CASSGGLADYNEQFF.

This rearrangement joins TRBV20-1 to TRBJ2-3; perhaps TRBD2 as D (6 bases). The CDR3 runs 14 residues. The ends were cut back, 4 bases at V and 2 bases at J, with 13 bases in the middle. The germline CDR1 and CDR2 sequences are DFQATT and SNEGSKA (reference sequence). The CDR3 DNA follows: TGCAGTGCTACTGATGGCGGGAACACAGATACGCAGTATTTT. Translated, it gives CSATDGGNTDTQYF.

The chain has TRBV29-1 and TRBJ2-3; perhaps TRBD1 as D (5 bases). Germline-derived CDR1 and CDR2 are SQVTM and ANQGSEA. The CDR3 extends over 12 amino acids. Trimming took off 5 bases at V and 3 bases at J, with 9 bases between the two ends. The CDR3, as DNA: TGCAGCGTTCCGGACACGACAGATACGCAGTATTTT. Translating it yields CSVPDTTDTQYF.

The rearrangement links TRBV6-6 to TRBJ2-7; possibly TRBD1 for D (5 bases). Germline values: CDR1 MNHNY, CDR2 SVGAGI (reference sequence). The CDR3 length is 12 residues. Trimming pared 2 bases from V and 4 bases from J, leaving 6 bases between. The CDR3 sequence is CASSYRGYEQYF. CDR3 DNA sequence: TGTGCCAGCAGTTACAGGGGATACGAGCAGTACTTC.

The rearrangement uses TRBV15 and TRBJ1-6, with D possibly matching TRBD1 (6 bases). Per the germline V gene, CDR1 is LNHNV and CDR2 is YYDKDF (reference sequence). V lost 0 bases and J 5 bases, leaving 8 bases between the germline ends. CDR3 length: 15 amino acids. CDR3 in amino acids: CATSRDRGDNSPLHF. The CDR3 coding sequence is TGTGCCACCAGCAGAGACAGGGGTGATAATTCACCCCTCCACTTT. The full variable domain, its missing parts supplied by reference TRBV15 and TRBJ1-6, is DAMVIQNPRYQVTQFGKPVTLSCSQTLNHNVMYWYQQKSSQAPKLLFHYYDKDFNNEADTPDNFQSRRPNTSFCFLDIRSPGLGDTAMYLCATSRDRGDNSPLHFGNGTRLTVT.

The chain couples TRBV9 to TRBJ2-3; TRBD1 is a possible D gene (7 bases). The CDR3 has 15 amino acids. CDR1 SGDLS and CDR2 YYNGEE come from the germline V gene. V was shortened by 3 bases and J by 6 bases, with 17 bases between the two germline ends. CDR3 sequence: CASSAEGAARDTQYF. The CDR3 coding sequence is TGTGCCAGCAGCGCGGAGGGGGCCGCCCGGGATACGCAGTATTTT.

This chain uses TRBV19 with TRBJ1-2, with unresolved D. The CDR3 covers 17 residues. Germline lookup yields CDR1 LNHDA and CDR2 SQIVND (reference sequence). Trimming removed 5 bases at V and 2 bases at J, with 21 bases between. The CDR3 DNA reads TGTGCCAGTAGTTTCCAGAGAACAAGACCTCGGAACTATGGCTACACCTTC. Translated: CASSFQRTRPRNYGYTF. The entire variable domain, with the rest obtained from reference TRBV19 and TRBJ1-2, is as follows: DGGITQSPKYLFRKEGQNVTLSCEQNLNHDAMYWYRQDPGQGLRLIYYSQIVNDFQKGDIAEGYSVSREKKESFPLTVTSAQKNPTAFYLCASSFQRTRPRNYGYTFGSGTRLTVV.

J is TRBJ1-2 and V is TRBV27; 12 nucleotides match TRBD1. J gave up 5 bases and V 1 base, and 8 bases lay outside the gene matches. The CDR3 contains 17 residues. From germline, CDR1 is MNHEY and CDR2 SMNVEV (reference sequence). The CDR3 DNA is TGTGCCAGCAGTTTATATGGGACAGGGGGCTGGGTTTATGGCTACACCTTC. Its translation: CASSLYGTGGWVYGYTF.

The chain recombines TRBV3-1 (or the pseudogene TRBV3-2) with TRBJ2-1; tentatively, D is TRBD1 (6 bases). Germline CDR1 reads LGHDT; CDR2 reads YNNKEL (reference sequence). The CDR3 length is 17 residues. V gave up 4 bases and J gave up 2 bases, with 18 bases separating them. The CDR3: CASSRYRARAAYNEQFF. The CDR3 coding sequence is TGTGCCAGCAGCCGATACAGGGCTCGCGCTGCCTACAATGAGCAGTTCTTC.

For the CDR3, the DNA is TGCGCCAGCAGCTTGGACGGGACCTACGAGCAGTACTTC. Its translation: CASSLDGTYEQYF. V usage is TRBV5-1 and J usage is TRBJ2-7, with a weak D call TRBD2 (5 bases). Per germline, CDR1 SGHRS and CDR2 YFSETQ. The ends were cut back, 0 bases at V and 2 bases at J, with 6 bases in the middle. The CDR3 has 13 residues.

The chain carries TRBV24-1 and TRBJ2-7, with 11 bases identical to TRBD1. This CDR3 spans 17 amino acids. Germline trimming cut 3 bases from V and 0 bases from J; bases unmatched to any gene: 6. The germline CDR1 and CDR2 sequences are KGHDR and SFDVKD. CDR3 in amino acids: CATSDPTGTGGSYEQYF. CDR3 DNA sequence: TGTGCCACCAGTGATCCGACCGGGACAGGGGGCTCCTACGAGCAGTACTTC.

This clone was recorded a few times. The chain couples TRBV18 to TRBJ2-2; D not certain. This CDR3 comprises 12 residues. V was trimmed by 8 bases and J by 4 bases, leaving 8 bases between them. Germline values: CDR1 KGHSH, CDR2 LQKENI. The CDR3 here is CASPDLTGELFF. CDR3 in DNA: TGTGCCAGCCCTGACCTCACCGGGGAGCTGTTTTTT.

The V call is TRBV25-1, the J call TRBJ2-7, with 9 bases that match TRBD1. V was pared by 4 bases and J by 3 bases, with 16 bases of the junction left unmatched. Per the germline V gene, CDR1 is MGHDK and CDR2 is SYGVNS. This CDR3 is 18 amino acids long. The CDR3 nucleotides read TGTGCCAGCAGTGGGCAGCGGGAAGGGGACAGGGTGGACTACGAGCAGTACTTC. This encodes CASSGQREGDRVDYEQYF.

This sequence joins TRBV30 and TRBJ1-1; no clear D gene. The length of the CDR3 is 12 residues. Trimming left V 2 bases short and J 11 bases short, with 15 bases between. CDR1 is GTSNPN, CDR2 SVGIG, per germline (reference sequence). The CDR3 bases are TGTGCCTGGAGTATCTTACTAGGTGGTGCTTTCTTT. This encodes CAWSILLGGAFF. The full variable domain, with the rest looked up from reference TRBV30 and TRBJ1-1, is SQTIHQWPATLVQPVGSPLSLECTVEGTSNPNLYWYRQAAGRGLQLLFYSVGIGQISSEVPQNLSASRPQDRQFILSSKKLLLSDSGFYLCAWSILLGGAFFGQGTRLTVV.

This clone appeared a single time. The chain couples TRBV3-1 (or the pseudogene TRBV3-2) to TRBJ2-5, with D uncertain. Per the germline V gene, CDR1 is LGHDT and CDR2 is YNNKEL (reference sequence). The CDR3 is 12 residues long. The ends were cut back, 1 base at V and 5 bases at J, with 5 bases in the middle. This chain's CDR3 is CASSQVRETQYF. The CDR3 DNA reads as TGTGCCAGCAGCCAAGTGAGGGAGACCCAGTACTTC.